The following is a T cell receptor (beta chain) sequence with its context. Its antigen is not known. The data derive from a study of cytomegalovirus exposure and HLA in healthy donors. The repertoire was sequenced with immunoSEQ multiplex PCR; TCRdb's copy has only in-frame clones and lacks some. The sample shows 150,000 to 200,000 clones, roughly nine tenths of them seen only once. This CDR3 is 15 amino acids long. Germline V gene sequence: CDR1 LNHDA, CDR2 SQIVND (reference sequence). V trimming: 5 bases; J trimming: 9 bases; junction bases outside the gene matches: 12. Findings and limits, study-wide: Confirmation was obtained in vitro that a few CMV-associated chains are specific for CMV antigens. TCR beta chains numbering some 160 were designated cytomegalovirus-associated.

The source material was PBMCs. This TCR was sampled from a man younger than 30 in good health and CMV-seropositive. The chain links TRBV19 to TRBJ2-1; 8 nucleotides line up with TRBD2. CDR3 in amino acids: CASSLTGGLEAEQFF. As DNA, the CDR3 is TGTGCCAGTAGTCTCACTGGGGGACTAGAGGCTGAGCAGTTCTTC.